Below are 29 T cell receptor beta chains sequenced from a single sample in a study of cytomegalovirus exposure and HLA in healthy donors. PCR amplification relied on 60 Vbeta primers (plus 13 Jbeta primers). The protocol was immunoSEQ multiplex PCR, while the TCRdb copy is restricted to in-frame clones and leaves out a portion. The sample consists of around 190,000 clones, less than 90% of them appearing once. The sequenced sample consisted of PBMCs. Every receptor here comes from a woman aged 30 to 39 in good health and CMV-seronegative.

The genes are TRBV18 and TRBJ2-3; a weak D match, TRBD2 (5 bases). CDR1 and CDR2 from the germline V gene are KGHSH and LQKENI. The CDR3 runs 16 residues. V lost 8 bases and J lost 2, with 20 bases in between. The CDR3 nucleotides are TGTGCCAGCACCCCCTTCGGCGCGGAGGACACAGATACGCAGTATTTT. Its translation: CASTPFGAEDTDTQYF.

This clone was detected once. The J gene is TRBJ1-1, the V gene TRBV5-1; D possibly corresponds to TRBD1 (6 bases). The V end lost 2 bases, the J end lost 1 base, and 12 bases lay between the germline ends. Germline V lookup: CDR1 SGHRS, CDR2 YFSETQ. The CDR3 spans 15 residues. CDR3 residues: CASSFGVGANTEAFF. In nucleotides, the CDR3 is TGCGCCAGCAGCTTTGGAGTGGGGGCGAACACTGAAGCTTTCTTT.

In this sample, this clone turned up once. V gene TRBV9 combines with J gene TRBJ2-2; 8 bases agree with TRBD1. The CDR3 contains 17 residues. V shed 0 bases, J shed 1 base, and the junction held 5 bases outside the gene matches. Germline CDR1 and CDR2: SGDLS and YYNGEE. For the CDR3, the DNA is TGTGCCAGCAGCGTAGCTCCGGGACAGGAGAACACCGGGGAGCTGTTTTTT. Amino acid sequence: CASSVAPGQENTGELFF.

The V call is TRBV5-1, the J call TRBJ1-1; D may be TRBD1 (5 bases). The CDR3 totals 16 residues. Germline values: CDR1 SGHRS, CDR2 YFSETQ. Trimming took 2 bases from V and 1 from J, leaving 15 bases between them. This CDR3 is CASSFDSRQQNTEAFF. The CDR3 DNA follows: TGCGCCAGCAGCTTCGACAGTCGCCAACAGAACACTGAAGCTTTCTTT.

This clone was found a few times. This chain joins TRBV6-4 and TRBJ2-1; TRBD1 matches 7 bases. Germline V gene sequence: CDR1 MRHNA, CDR2 SNTAGT. The CDR3 sequence is 16 residues long. Germline trimming cut 0 bases from V and 4 bases from J; bases unmatched to any gene: 6. The CDR3 DNA follows: TGTGCCAGCAGTGACTCAGGGACAGTCGATTACAATGAGCAGTTCTTC. Its protein product is CASSDSGTVDYNEQFF.

This clone was counted a few times. This chain joins TRBV28 and TRBJ2-5; 9 bases align to TRBD1. The CDR3 consists of 16 residues. V shed 4 bases and J 2 bases; nucleotides not matched to a gene: 8. Germline-derived CDR1 and CDR2 are MDHEN and SYDVKM. This CDR3 reads CASSSFGDREQETQYF. The CDR3 region has the DNA TGTGCCAGCAGTTCATTTGGGGACAGGGAACAAGAGACCCAGTACTTC.

The rearrangement joins TRBV6-1 to TRBJ2-5; the match to TRBD2 covers 10 bases. CDR3 length equals 14 residues. The V and J ends lost 6 bases and 5 bases, in that order; junction bases with no gene match: 6. Germline assignment: CDR1 MNHNS and CDR2 SASEGT. CDR3 coding DNA: TGTGCCAGCAGAGAACTAGCGGGATATGAGACCCAGTACTTC. Translation: CASRELAGYETQYF.

The rearrangement uses TRBV5-8 and TRBJ2-5, with a possible D match to TRBD2 (5 bases). Trimming left V 0 bases short and J 4 bases short, with 19 bases between. This CDR3 is 17 amino acids long. Germline assignment: CDR1 SGHTS and CDR2 YDEGEE. The CDR3 is CASSLVPAGPLGETQYF. The CDR3 nucleotides are TGTGCCAGCAGCTTGGTACCCGCGGGCCCCCTAGGAGAGACCCAGTACTTC.

The rearrangement uses TRBV19 and TRBJ2-1; 9 bases are shared with TRBD2. The CDR3 is 17 residues long. Trimming took 3 bases from V and 3 from J; bases not matched to a gene: 9. Germline CDR1 reads LNHDA; CDR2 reads SQIVND (reference sequence). CDR3 amino acids: CASSIIASGDLYNEQFF. DNA for the CDR3: TGTGCCAGTAGTATCATCGCTAGCGGGGACCTCTACAATGAGCAGTTCTTC.

The rearrangement uses TRBV29-1 and TRBJ2-1; 9 nucleotides agree with TRBD2. After removal of 7 bases from V and 0 bases from J, the junction contained 7 bases not matched to a gene. The CDR3 has 15 amino acids. Germline CDR1 and CDR2: SQVTM and ANQGSEA. CDR3 nucleotide sequence: TGCAGCGCCGGGACTAGCTCGAGCTCCTACAATGAGCAGTTCTTC. It codes for CSAGTSSSSYNEQFF.

The gene calls are TRBV28 and TRBJ1-2; the D gene is possibly TRBD1 (5 bases). Trimming removed 1 base at V and 8 bases at J, with 14 bases between. Per the germline V gene, CDR1 is MDHEN and CDR2 is SYDVKM. This CDR3 comprises 14 residues. The CDR3 region is CASSLSPRVGGYTF. DNA of the CDR3: TGTGCCAGCAGTTTATCTCCCAGGGTTGGAGGCTACACCTTC.

This clone was counted a few times. The chain recombines TRBV6-1 with TRBJ2-3, with 9 nucleotides matching TRBD1. V was pared by 7 bases and J by 4 bases, with 6 bases of the junction left unmatched. Germline lookup yields CDR1 MNHNS and CDR2 SASEGT. CDR3 length: 14 amino acids. The CDR3 DNA is TGTGCCAGCATTTGGACAGGGGATGCAGATACGCAGTATTTT. Encoded protein: CASIWTGDADTQYF.

This clone was counted a single time. The V call is TRBV11-2, the J call TRBJ2-7; maybe TRBD1 (6 bases). Germline-derived CDR1 and CDR2 are SGHAT and FQNNGV. This CDR3 is 13 amino acids long. V was pared by 5 bases and J by 6 bases, with 14 bases between. CDR3: CASSPGTFREQYF. DNA of the CDR3: TGTGCCAGCAGCCCCGGGACATTCCGCGAGCAGTACTTC.

The chain recombines TRBV5-6 with TRBJ2-3, with D unclear. Germline CDR1 and CDR2: SGHDT and YYEEEE. The V and J ends lost 0 bases and 6 bases respectively, with 17 bases between them. CDR3 length equals 16 residues. CDR3 nucleotides: TGTGCCAGCAGCTTGGCCTTGAGAGGCGTGCTCGATACGCAGTATTTT. Protein: CASSLALRGVLDTQYF.

V gene TRBV5-1 combines with J gene TRBJ1-2; D possibly corresponds to TRBD1 (5 bases). V shed 5 bases and J shed 2 bases, with 13 bases lying between them. The CDR3 length is 14 residues. Germline lookup yields CDR1 SGHRS and CDR2 YFSETQ. The CDR3 spells CASRTGAANYGYTF. As DNA, the CDR3 is TGCGCCAGCAGGACTGGGGCCGCGAACTATGGCTACACCTTC. Supplemented by reference TRBV5-1 and TRBJ1-2, the full variable domain reads KAGVTQTPRYLIKTRGQQVTLSCSPISGHRSVSWYQQTPGQGLQFLFEYFSETQRNKGNFPGRFSGRQFSNSRSEMNVSTLELGDSALYLCASRTGAANYGYTFGSGTRLTVV.

This sequence joins TRBV9 and TRBJ2-1; 7 bases map to TRBD2. J was trimmed by 4 bases and V by 2 bases; bases with no gene match: 9. CDR3 length equals 16 residues. Germline lookup yields CDR1 SGDLS and CDR2 YYNGEE. In DNA form, the CDR3 reads TGTGCCAGCAGCGTCCTCGGGAAGCGGGGTTACAATGAGCAGTTCTTC. This codes for CASSVLGKRGYNEQFF. Drawing the rest from reference TRBV9 and TRBJ2-1, the complete variable domain is DSGVTQTPKHLITATGQRVTLRCSPRSGDLSVYWYQQSLDQGLQFLIQYYNGEERAKGNILERFSAQQFPDLHSELNLSSLELGDSALYFCASSVLGKRGYNEQFFGPGTRLTVL.

A remark on this clone: At one end the junction does not follow the germline gene, possibly because of a read error. The chain couples TRBV7-7 to TRBJ2-2; 8 nucleotides agree with TRBD1. CDR3 length: 15 residues. Germline CDR1 reads SSHAT; CDR2 reads FNYEAQ (reference sequence). CDR3 amino acids: CASSPGDRRTGELFF. The CDR3 DNA reads as TGTGCTAGCAGCCCCGGGGACAGGCGTACCGGGGAGCTGTTTTTT.

This clone was counted once. V and J are TRBV5-1 and TRBJ2-7; 8 bases map to TRBD2. The J segment lost 1 base and the V segment lost 4 bases, leaving 7 bases of the junction unmatched. The CDR3 runs to 15 residues. The germline CDR1 and CDR2 sequences are SGHRS and YFSETQ. The CDR3 sequence is CASSQSGTRSYEQYF. In nucleotides, the CDR3 is TGCGCCAGCAGCCAATCCGGGACTAGGTCCTACGAGCAGTACTTC. Based on the CDR3 plus reference TRBV5-1 and TRBJ2-7, the full variable domain is KAGVTQTPRYLIKTRGQQVTLSCSPISGHRSVSWYQQTPGQGLQFLFEYFSETQRNKGNFPGRFSGRQFSNSRSEMNVSTLELGDSALYLCASSQSGTRSYEQYFGPGTRLTVT.

J is TRBJ1-2 and V is TRBV30; D gene unclear. The ends were cut back, 2 bases at V and 0 bases at J, with 7 bases in the middle. The CDR3 has 13 amino acids. CDR1 is GTSNPN and CDR2 is SVGIG in the germline V gene (reference sequence). CDR3 sequence reads: CAWSQRANYGYTF. The CDR3 nucleotides read TGTGCCTGGAGTCAACGGGCTAACTATGGCTACACCTTC.

This sequence joins TRBV28 and TRBJ2-6; no firm D call. The germline V gene has CDR1 MDHEN and CDR2 SYDVKM. This CDR3 comprises 14 residues. V dropped 2 bases and J dropped 4 bases, with 6 bases sitting between them. CDR3: CASSLKLGANVLTF. The CDR3 DNA reads as TGTGCCAGCAGTTTAAAACTCGGGGCCAACGTCCTGACTTTC.

V and J are TRBV7-3 and TRBJ2-1; TRBD2 matches at 7 bases. Germline V lookup: CDR1 SGHTA, CDR2 FQGTGA. This CDR3 has 16 amino acids. The V gene end was trimmed by 6 bases and the J gene end by 0 bases; junction bases not matched to a gene: 8. The CDR3 DNA reads TGTGCCAGCAGTCCAATGGGCGGGAGCTCCTACAATGAGCAGTTCTTC. As protein: CASSPMGGSSYNEQFF.

The V and J genes are TRBV28 and TRBJ2-5; D not resolved. Germline V gene lookup returns CDR1 MDHEN and CDR2 SYDVKM. The CDR3 totals 16 residues. The germline V and J ends were trimmed by 4 bases and 3 bases, with 18 bases remaining between them. This CDR3 is CASSSILQPDKETQYF. As DNA, the CDR3 is TGTGCCAGCAGTTCAATCCTGCAGCCAGACAAAGAGACCCAGTACTTC.

On this clone: One junction end disagrees with the germline gene, perhaps due to a read error. The chain is built from TRBV5-1 and TRBJ2-1, with D unclear. Looked up from germline, CDR1 is SGHRS and CDR2 is YFSETQ. This CDR3 comprises 15 residues. The CDR3 bases are TGCGCCAGCAGCTTGGGGCTGGGCTCCTACAATGGGCAGTTCTTC. Residues: CASSLGLGSYNGQFF.

The chain has TRBV7-2 and TRBJ2-6; D might be TRBD1 (7 bases). CDR1 and CDR2 (germline): SGHTA, FQGNSA. This CDR3 is built from 16 residues. V dropped 5 bases and J dropped 0 bases, with 11 bases sitting between them. As DNA, the CDR3 is TGTGCCAGCAGCGTGCAGGGGGGCTCTGGGGCCAACGTCCTGACTTTC. Its translation is CASSVQGGSGANVLTF.

The gene calls are TRBV6-5 and TRBJ2-1; D is possibly TRBD2 (5 bases). CDR1 is MNHEY, CDR2 SVGAGI, per germline. V lost 0 bases and J 4 bases, leaving 13 bases between the germline ends. This CDR3 has 16 residues. The DNA of the CDR3 is TGTGCCAGCAGTTACTCGATTAGCGCAGTATACAATGAGCAGTTCTTC. This gives the protein CASSYSISAVYNEQFF.

The chain uses TRBV10-3 and TRBJ2-1; a weak D match, TRBD1 (6 bases). The CDR3 is 13 amino acids. Trimming shortened V by 4 bases and J by 5 bases, and 9 bases separated the two germline ends. Germline lookup yields CDR1 ENHRY and CDR2 SYGVKD. This CDR3 is CAISGTANNEQFF. CDR3 nucleotide sequence: TGTGCCATCAGTGGGACAGCGAACAATGAGCAGTTCTTC.

The chain links TRBV9 to TRBJ1-2; D might be TRBD1 (5 bases). The CDR3 is 16 amino acids. Trimming cost V 5 bases and J 4 bases, with 21 bases left between them. Germline V gives CDR1 SGDLS, CDR2 YYNGEE. The CDR3 here is CASRKNVGGFGYGYTF. The CDR3 DNA is TGTGCCAGCAGAAAAAACGTCGGGGGGTTCGGCTATGGCTACACCTTC.

This CDR3 is CASSVTTGGHTDTQYF. As DNA, the CDR3 is TGTGCCAGCAGCGTGACGACAGGGGGGCACACAGATACGCAGTATTTT. The chain joins TRBV9 to TRBJ2-3; 9 bases map to TRBD1. The CDR3 sequence is 16 residues long. J lost 2 bases, V lost 2 bases, and 6 bases had no gene match. Per the germline V gene, CDR1 is SGDLS and CDR2 is YYNGEE.

The chain carries TRBV4-1 and TRBJ2-5; 9 bases are a match to TRBD2. This CDR3 has 16 residues. Germline CDR1 is MGHRA and CDR2 is YSYEKL. V lost 4 bases and J lost 2; bases outside the gene matches: 8. The CDR3 spells CASSRAGGPKQETQYF. CDR3 nucleotides: TGCGCCAGCAGCCGGGCGGGGGGGCCTAAACAAGAGACCCAGTACTTC.